This entry concerns a single T cell receptor (beta chain). Its specificity is unknown. Every bit of the isolated RNA underwent reverse transcription, so sequencing read expressed TCRB transcripts. For naive, central memory and regulatory T cell samples, reads averaged around 3.8 million. The table came from immunoSEQ multiplex PCR; TCRdb's copy has only in-frame clones and leaves some out. The sample holds roughly 140,000 clones; around 8% are singletons and the top ten take 0.55% to 0.65%. The sample comes from a study of beta chain features in type 1 diabetes. The study, taken as a whole, reports: In type 1 diabetes patients, VDJ junctions had fewer insertions; deletions at these junctions were more frequent.

Sequencing input: central memory CD4+ T cells from blood. The sequence was collected from a man younger than 35 in good health.

CDR3 region: CASSQDRGVFSYTF. The CDR3 nucleotides read TGTGCCAGCAGTCAAGACAGGGGCGTATTTTCGTACACCTTC. The gene calls are TRBV7-9 and TRBJ1-2; 8 bases map to TRBD1. J lost 11 bases, V lost 6 bases, and 14 bases had no gene match. In germline, CDR1 is SEHNR, CDR2 FQNEAQ (reference sequence). The CDR3 runs to 14 residues.